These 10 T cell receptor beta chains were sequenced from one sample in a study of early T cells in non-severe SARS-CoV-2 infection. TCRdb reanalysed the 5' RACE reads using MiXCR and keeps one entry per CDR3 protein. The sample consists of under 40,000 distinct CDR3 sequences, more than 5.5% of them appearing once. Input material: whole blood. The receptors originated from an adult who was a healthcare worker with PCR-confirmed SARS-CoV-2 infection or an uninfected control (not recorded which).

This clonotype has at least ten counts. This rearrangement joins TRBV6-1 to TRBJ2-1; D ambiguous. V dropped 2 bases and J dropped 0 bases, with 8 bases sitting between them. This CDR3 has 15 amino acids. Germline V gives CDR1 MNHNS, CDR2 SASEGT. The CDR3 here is CASSELRISYNEQFF. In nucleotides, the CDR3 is TGTGCCAGCAGTGAATTGCGTATCTCCTACAATGAGCAGTTCTTC.

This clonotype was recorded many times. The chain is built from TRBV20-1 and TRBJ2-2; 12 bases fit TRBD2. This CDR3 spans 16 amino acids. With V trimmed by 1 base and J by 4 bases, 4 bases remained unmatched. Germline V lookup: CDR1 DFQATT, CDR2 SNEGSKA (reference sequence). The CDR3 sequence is CSARGLAGVGTGELFF. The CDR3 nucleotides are TGCAGTGCTAGAGGACTAGCGGGAGTCGGCACCGGGGAGCTGTTTTTT.

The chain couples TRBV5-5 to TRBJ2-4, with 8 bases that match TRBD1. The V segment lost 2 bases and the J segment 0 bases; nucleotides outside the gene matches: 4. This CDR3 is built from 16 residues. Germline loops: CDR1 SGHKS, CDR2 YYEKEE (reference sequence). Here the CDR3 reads CASSFGGQVAKNIQYF. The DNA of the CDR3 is TGTGCCAGCAGCTTCGGGGGACAGGTAGCCAAAAACATTCAGTACTTC.

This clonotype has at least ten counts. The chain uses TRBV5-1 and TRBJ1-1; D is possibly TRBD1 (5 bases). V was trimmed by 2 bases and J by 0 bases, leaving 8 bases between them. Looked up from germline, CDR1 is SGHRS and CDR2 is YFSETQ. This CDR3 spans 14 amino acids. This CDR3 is CASSFRGLNTEAFF. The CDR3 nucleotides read TGCGCCAGCAGCTTTAGGGGCTTGAACACTGAAGCTTTCTTT.

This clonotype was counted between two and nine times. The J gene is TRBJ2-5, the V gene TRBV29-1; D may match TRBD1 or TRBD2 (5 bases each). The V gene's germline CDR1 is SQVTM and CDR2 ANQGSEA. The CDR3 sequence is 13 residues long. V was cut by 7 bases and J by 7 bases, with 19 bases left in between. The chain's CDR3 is CSGAGTPGGTQYF. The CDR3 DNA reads TGCAGCGGGGCCGGGACCCCAGGAGGGACCCAGTACTTC.

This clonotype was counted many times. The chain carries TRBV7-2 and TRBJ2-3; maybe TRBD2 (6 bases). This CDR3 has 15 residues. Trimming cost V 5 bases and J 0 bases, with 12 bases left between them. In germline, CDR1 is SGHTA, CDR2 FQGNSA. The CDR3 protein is CASSHLARSTDTQYF. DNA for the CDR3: TGTGCCAGCAGCCATCTAGCGCGTAGCACAGATACGCAGTATTTT.

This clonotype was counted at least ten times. In nucleotides, the CDR3 is TGTGCCACCAGTGGACAGCCGAACACCGGGGAGCTGTTTTTT. Protein: CATSGQPNTGELFF. V and J are TRBV24-1 and TRBJ2-2, with D tentatively TRBD1 (5 bases). V was clipped by 5 bases and J by 0 bases, with 6 bases between them. Germline CDR1 KGHDR, CDR2 SFDVKD. The CDR3 is made up of 14 amino acids.

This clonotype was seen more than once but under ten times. CDR3 sequence (DNA): TGTGCCAGCAGCCAGACGCGGGCCGGGGAGCTGTTTTTT. Its translation: CASSQTRAGELFF. This sequence joins TRBV14 and TRBJ2-2; D is perhaps TRBD2 (5 bases). V gave up 3 bases and J gave up 6 bases, with 8 bases separating them. The germline CDR1 and CDR2 sequences are SGHDN and FVKESK. The CDR3 is 13 amino acids.

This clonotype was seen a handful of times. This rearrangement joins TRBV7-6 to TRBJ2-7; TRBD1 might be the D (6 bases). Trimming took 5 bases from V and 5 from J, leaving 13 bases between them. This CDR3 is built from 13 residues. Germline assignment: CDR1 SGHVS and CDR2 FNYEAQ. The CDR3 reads CASSPQGRHEQYF. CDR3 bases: TGTGCCAGCAGCCCACAGGGTCGGCACGAGCAGTACTTC.

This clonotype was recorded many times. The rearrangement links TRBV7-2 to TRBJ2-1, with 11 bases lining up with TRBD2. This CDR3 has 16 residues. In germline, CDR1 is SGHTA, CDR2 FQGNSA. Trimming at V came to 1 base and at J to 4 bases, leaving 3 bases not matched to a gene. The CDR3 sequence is CASSLGTSGRYNEQFF. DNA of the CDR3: TGTGCCAGCAGCTTAGGAACTAGCGGGAGATACAATGAGCAGTTCTTC.